What follows are 26 T cell receptor beta chains derived from one specimen sequenced in a study of blood T cell repertoires in COVID-19. Only in-frame clones appear in the TCRdb table, and some are missing; sequencing was by immunoSEQ multiplex PCR. Counted here are approximately 150,000 clones, more than 70% occurring once; the ten biggest clones make up approximately 6%. Sequencing was performed on PBMCs or T cells enriched from blood (not recorded which). The receptors derive from a man aged 40-49 years who had recovered from COVID-19.

The chain is built from TRBV14 and TRBJ1-2, with D uncertain. The V gene lost 4 bases and the J gene lost 7 bases, with 10 bases spanning the gap. Germline V gene lookup returns CDR1 SGHDN and CDR2 FVKESK. The CDR3 sequence is 12 residues long. For the CDR3, the DNA is TGTGCCAGCAGCCCAAGACAATCTGGCTACACCTTC. Translation gives CASSPRQSGYTF.

The V and J genes are TRBV4-1 and TRBJ2-5; 10 bases fit TRBD2. CDR1 and CDR2 (germline): MGHRA, YSYEKL. This CDR3 contains 15 residues. V gave up 3 bases and J gave up 3 bases; unmatched junction bases: 4. This chain's CDR3 is CASSQVGLAEETQYF. The CDR3 bases are TGCGCCAGCAGCCAGGTCGGACTAGCGGAAGAGACCCAGTACTTC.

This chain uses TRBV24-1 with TRBJ1-2; the match to TRBD1 covers 10 bases. The junction had 6 bases not matched to a gene; V was cut back by 3 bases and J by 0 bases. The CDR3 spans 17 residues. The germline CDR1 and CDR2 sequences are KGHDR and SFDVKD. The CDR3 here is CATSDGRDRGSNYGYTF. As DNA, the CDR3 is TGTGCCACCAGTGATGGCAGGGACAGGGGTTCTAACTATGGCTACACCTTC.

The chain combines TRBV3-1 (or the pseudogene TRBV3-2) with TRBJ1-1; tentatively, D is TRBD1 (5 bases). The CDR3 length is 15 residues. Trimming removed 4 bases from V and 0 bases from J, with 12 bases in between. Germline V gene lookup returns CDR1 LGHDT and CDR2 YNNKEL (reference sequence). The CDR3 reads CASSPPGLMNTEAFF. The CDR3 nucleotides read TGTGCCAGCAGCCCTCCGGGACTGATGAACACTGAAGCTTTCTTT.

The rearrangement links TRBV7-3 to TRBJ1-6, with D hard to call. Germline V gene sequence: CDR1 SGHTA, CDR2 FQGTGA. V gave up 2 bases and J gave up 8 bases, with 7 bases separating them. The CDR3 spans 13 residues. The CDR3 nucleotides read TGTGCCAGCAGCTTATTCCGGGATTCACCCCTCCACTTT. This codes for CASSLFRDSPLHF.

The chain links TRBV21-1 to TRBJ1-4. TRBV21-1 is described as a pseudogene. This CDR3 has 17 amino acids. DNA of the CDR3: TGTGCCAGCAGCAAATCCGTTATGCGGGGGACTAATGAAAAACTGTTTTTT. The encoded protein is CASSKSVMRGTNEKLFF.

The chain is built from TRBV5-6 and TRBJ1-3; TRBD1 matches at 8 bases. CDR3 size: 17 residues. In germline, CDR1 is SGHDT, CDR2 YYEEEE. The V segment lost 4 bases and the J segment 0 bases; nucleotides outside the gene matches: 9. The CDR3 region is CASSTDRGLYSGNTIYF. DNA of the CDR3: TGTGCCAGCAGCACCGACAGGGGCCTCTACTCTGGAAACACCATATATTTT.

V is TRBV2 and J is TRBJ1-2, with D uncertain. CDR1 and CDR2 from the germline V gene are SNHLY and FYNNEI. The CDR3 is made up of 15 amino acids. The germline V and J ends were trimmed by 2 bases and 2 bases, with 12 bases remaining between them. The CDR3 DNA follows: TGTGCCAGCAGTGAATACCGGGTTAAGAACTATGGCTACACCTTC. This gives the protein CASSEYRVKNYGYTF. Combining the CDR3 with reference TRBV2 and TRBJ1-2 gives the whole variable domain EPEVTQTPSHQVTQMGQEVILRCVPISNHLYFYWYRQILGQKVEFLVSFYNNEISEKSEIFDDQFSVERPDGSNFTLKIRSTKLEDSAMYFCASSEYRVKNYGYTFGSGTRLTVV.

This chain links TRBV19 with TRBJ1-5, with a tentative D call TRBD1 (6 bases). Trimming shortened V by 4 bases and J by 5 bases, and 18 bases separated the two germline ends. CDR1 and CDR2 from the germline V gene are LNHDA and SQIVND (reference sequence). This CDR3 region has 16 residues. The DNA for the CDR3 is TGTGCCAGTAGTAACGGAGGACAGATGTTTTATCAGCCCCAGCATTTT. Translation: CASSNGGQMFYQPQHF.

This clone was counted between two and nine times. This sample also contains other DNA sequences that code for the same CDR3. The genes are TRBV5-1 and TRBJ2-7; perhaps TRBD1 as D (7 bases). The CDR3 is 15 residues long. Germline V gene lookup returns CDR1 SGHRS and CDR2 YFSETQ. Trimming took off 0 bases at V and 5 bases at J, with 15 bases between the two ends. The CDR3 DNA sequence: TGCGCCAGCAGCTTGGGGCAGGGGGGCGTCGACGAGCAGTACTTC. It is translated as CASSLGQGGVDEQYF. Full variable domain (rest looked up from reference TRBV5-1 and TRBJ2-7): KAGVTQTPRYLIKTRGQQVTLSCSPISGHRSVSWYQQTPGQGLQFLFEYFSETQRNKGNFPGRFSGRQFSNSRSEMNVSTLELGDSALYLCASSLGQGGVDEQYFGPGTRLTVT.

For this clone: Other DNA sequences of this sample code for an identical CDR3. This chain connects TRBV9 to TRBJ1-4, with D uncertain. The V end lost 0 bases, the J end lost 5 bases, and 8 bases lay between the germline ends. Looked up from germline, CDR1 is SGDLS and CDR2 is YYNGEE. The length of the CDR3 is 14 residues. CDR3 nucleotides: TGTGCCAGCAGCGTAGAGGGAGGCAATGAAAAACTGTTTTTT. Its translation: CASSVEGGNEKLFF.

This chain links TRBV30 with TRBJ1-2; 7 bases are shared with TRBD1. Unmatched junction bases numbered 5, after V lost 5 bases and J lost 2 bases. In germline, CDR1 is GTSNPN, CDR2 SVGIG (reference sequence). The CDR3 contains 13 residues. The CDR3 region has the DNA TGTGCCTGGGCCCGGGACAGCAACTATGGCTACACCTTC. Its protein product is CAWARDSNYGYTF.

The genes are TRBV5-1 and TRBJ1-5; 10 bases map to TRBD1. This CDR3 has 14 residues. Germline V gene sequence: CDR1 SGHRS, CDR2 YFSETQ. Trimming cost V 5 bases and J 7 bases; bases outside gene matches: 6. The CDR3 loop reads CASSGTGEGQPQHF. In DNA, the CDR3 is TGCGCCAGCAGTGGGACAGGGGAGGGCCAGCCCCAGCATTTT.

The chain couples TRBV6-5 to TRBJ2-7; 7 bases map to TRBD2. The germline gives CDR1 MNHEY, CDR2 SVGAGI. The CDR3 is made up of 14 amino acids. V lost 6 bases and J lost 1; bases outside the gene matches: 6. CDR3: CASRGLSGSYEQYV. CDR3 bases: TGTGCCAGCAGGGGACTTAGCGGGTCCTACGAGCAGTACGTC.

This chain uses TRBV3-1 (or the pseudogene TRBV3-2) with TRBJ1-1, with D uncertain. V shed 0 bases and J shed 2 bases, with 7 bases lying between them. This CDR3 is 14 amino acids long. Germline V gene sequence: CDR1 LGHDT, CDR2 YNNKEL (reference sequence). CDR3 amino acids: CASSQDFSNTEAFF. CDR3 DNA: TGTGCCAGCAGCCAAGATTTCAGTAACACTGAAGCTTTCTTT.

The V and J genes are TRBV2 and TRBJ1-1; D uncertain. The V end lost 9 bases, the J end lost 0 bases, and 14 bases lay between the germline ends. The germline V gene has CDR1 SNHLY and CDR2 FYNNEI. This CDR3 spans 14 amino acids. CDR3 protein: CASGRTNMNTEAFF. The CDR3 DNA sequence: TGTGCCAGTGGAAGGACTAACATGAACACTGAAGCTTTCTTT.

This chain connects TRBV7-6 to TRBJ2-3; D gene ambiguous. Germline CDR1 and CDR2: SGHVS and FNYEAQ. The CDR3 has 15 amino acids. Trimming removed 4 bases from V and 8 bases from J, with 19 bases in between. The CDR3 here is CASSSPLVTGGTQYF. The CDR3 nucleotides are TGTGCCAGCAGCTCACCCCTCGTAACCGGCGGTACGCAGTATTTT.

V is TRBV13 and J is TRBJ1-6; 9 bases match TRBD1. Germline loops: CDR1 PRHDT, CDR2 FYEKMQ (reference sequence). The CDR3 is made up of 15 amino acids. Losses at the gene ends were 6 bases for V and 10 bases for J; bases not matched to a gene: 10. The CDR3 DNA reads TGTGCCAGCAGTTCCCGCGGGACAGGGAGCTCACCCCTCCACTTT. It codes for CASSSRGTGSSPLHF.

V and J are TRBV11-3 and TRBJ1-3; the D is unclear. Germline V lookup: CDR1 SGHNT, CDR2 YENEEA. The CDR3 runs 13 residues. V was trimmed by 5 bases and J by 5 bases, leaving 10 bases between them. The CDR3 loop reads CASSRGPRNTIYF. CDR3 bases: TGTGCCAGCAGCCGGGGTCCAAGAAACACCATATATTTT.

The gene calls are TRBV10-3 and TRBJ2-7, with 9 bases lining up with TRBD1. Germline V gene lookup returns CDR1 ENHRY and CDR2 SYGVKD. The J segment lost 6 bases and the V segment lost 3 bases, leaving 9 bases of the junction unmatched. This CDR3 spans 15 amino acids. The CDR3 loop reads CAISEPGQGFGEQYF. In DNA, the CDR3 is TGTGCCATCAGTGAACCGGGACAGGGATTCGGCGAGCAGTACTTC.

The rearrangement joins TRBV11-2 to TRBJ2-5; 9 nucleotides agree with TRBD1. J was trimmed by 5 bases and V by 5 bases; bases with no gene match: 9. CDR3 size: 15 residues. CDR1 is SGHAT, CDR2 FQNNGV, per germline. Written as DNA, the CDR3 is TGTGCCAGCAGCCCCCGGGACAGGGCTGGGGAGACCCAGTACTTC. This gives the protein CASSPRDRAGETQYF.

Here the CDR3 reads CASSVRGDSGNTIYF. The CDR3 coding sequence is TGTGCCAGCAGCGTCAGGGGAGACTCTGGAAACACCATATATTTT. The rearrangement joins TRBV13 to TRBJ1-3; D possibly corresponds to TRBD1 (6 bases). The CDR3 runs 15 residues. The germline V gene has CDR1 PRHDT and CDR2 FYEKMQ (reference sequence). V dropped 5 bases and J dropped 0 bases, with 11 bases sitting between them.

This rearrangement joins TRBV5-4 to TRBJ2-7; 7 positions match TRBD2. The CDR3 length is 14 residues. V shed 3 bases and J 3 bases; nucleotides not matched to a gene: 6. Germline V CDR1 and CDR2: SGHNT, YYREEE (reference sequence). This CDR3 is CASSWGGQVYEQYF. As DNA, the CDR3 is TGTGCCAGCAGCTGGGGGGGTCAGGTCTACGAGCAGTACTTC.

The chain recombines TRBV7-9 with TRBJ2-6; 9 positions match TRBD1. Germline CDR1 and CDR2: SEHNR and FQNEAQ (reference sequence). V lost 5 bases, J lost 0 bases, and 8 bases stayed unmatched. This CDR3 has 18 residues. CDR3 DNA sequence: TGTGCCAGCAGCCCTGGGACAGGGCTATCCTCTGGGGCCAACGTCCTGACTTTC. Protein sequence: CASSPGTGLSSGANVLTF.

This chain uses TRBV6-5 with TRBJ1-3; D possibly corresponds to TRBD1 (5 bases). V shed 7 bases and J shed 0 bases, with 10 bases lying between them. CDR1 MNHEY and CDR2 SVGAGI come from the germline V gene. The CDR3 covers 14 residues. DNA for the CDR3: TGTGCCAGCAAAGGGGCAATCTCTGGAAACACCATATATTTT. This codes for CASKGAISGNTIYF.

This clone was detected only a few times. This chain connects TRBV19 to TRBJ1-4; a weak D match, TRBD1 (5 bases). This CDR3 contains 17 residues. From germline, CDR1 is LNHDA and CDR2 SQIVND (reference sequence). The V and J ends lost 5 bases and 8 bases respectively, with 24 bases between them. In DNA form, the CDR3 reads TGTGCCAGTAGTCGGACGGACACGTTCGGGTTATCGGAAAAACTGTTTTTT. This codes for CASSRTDTFGLSEKLFF.